What follows describes a single T cell receptor (beta chain). Its antigen is undetermined. This record comes from a study of T-cell reconstitution after alpha-beta-depleted transplantation in children. Unique molecular identifiers were used to barcode this TCRbeta library. TCRdb independently ran MiXCR on the PCR reads; one entry per CDR3 protein. The sample has 750,000 to 950,000 distinct CDR3 sequences, roughly 15% seen once. From germline, CDR1 is SEHNR and CDR2 FQNEAQ (reference sequence). The CDR3 consists of 15 residues. Trimming stripped 4 bases from V and 1 base from J, with 11 bases between. Study-wide points: T cells produced anew were the main source of T-cell counts and diversity one year after transplant. Surviving recipient T cells and thymic progenitors produced the high day-60 TCRbeta diversity seen in some patients. Alpha-beta T cells present about two months after transplant were reported to originate from several hundred expanded graft clones.

The clonotype originates from a male patient younger than 18 who had a stem cell transplant for acute lymphoblastic leukemia, so the T cells may come from the graft donor. The chain combines TRBV7-9 with TRBJ1-3; D call uncertain. The starting material was PBMCs, mostly from graft donor cells, obtained 360 days after TCRalphabeta/CD19-depleted stem cell transplant. DNA for the CDR3: TGTGCCAGCAGCTACAGCCGACAATCTGGAAACACCATATATTTT. Its translation: CASSYSRQSGNTIYF.